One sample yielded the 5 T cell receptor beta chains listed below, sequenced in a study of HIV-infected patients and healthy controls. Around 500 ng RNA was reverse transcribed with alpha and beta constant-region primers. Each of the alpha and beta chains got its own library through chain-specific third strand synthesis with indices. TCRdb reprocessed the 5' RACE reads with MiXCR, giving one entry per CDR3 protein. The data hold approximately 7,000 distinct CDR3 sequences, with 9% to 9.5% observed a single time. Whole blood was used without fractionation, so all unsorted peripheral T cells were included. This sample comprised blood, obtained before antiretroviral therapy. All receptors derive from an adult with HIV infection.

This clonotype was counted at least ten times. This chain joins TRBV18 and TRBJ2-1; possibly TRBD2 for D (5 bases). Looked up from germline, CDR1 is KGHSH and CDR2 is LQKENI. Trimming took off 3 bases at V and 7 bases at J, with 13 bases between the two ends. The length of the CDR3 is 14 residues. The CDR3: CASSPQDTRNEQFF. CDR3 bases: TGTGCCAGCTCACCCCAGGATACTAGAAATGAGCAGTTCTTC.

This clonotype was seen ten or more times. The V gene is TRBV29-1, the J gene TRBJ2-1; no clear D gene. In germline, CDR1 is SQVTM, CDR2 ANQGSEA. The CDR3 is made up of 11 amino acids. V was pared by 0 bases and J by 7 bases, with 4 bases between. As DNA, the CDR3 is TGCAGCGTTGAAGAGGGAAATGAGCAGTTCTTC. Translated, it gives CSVEEGNEQFF.

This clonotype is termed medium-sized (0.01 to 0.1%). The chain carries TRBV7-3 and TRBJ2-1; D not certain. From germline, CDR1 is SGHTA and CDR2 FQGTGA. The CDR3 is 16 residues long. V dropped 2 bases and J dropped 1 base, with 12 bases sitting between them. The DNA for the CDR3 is TGTGCCAGCAGCTTATCTTACTGGGGTTCCTACAATGAGCAGTTCTTC. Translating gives CASSLSYWGSYNEQFF.

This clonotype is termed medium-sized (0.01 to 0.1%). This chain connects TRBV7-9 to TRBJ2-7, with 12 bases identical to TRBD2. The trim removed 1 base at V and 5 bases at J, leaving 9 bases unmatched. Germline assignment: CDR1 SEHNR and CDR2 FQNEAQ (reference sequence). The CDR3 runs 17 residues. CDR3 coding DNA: TGTGCCAGCAGCTTAGTTTCTAGCGGGAGGGCACCCCACGAGCAGTACTTC. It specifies CASSLVSSGRAPHEQYF.

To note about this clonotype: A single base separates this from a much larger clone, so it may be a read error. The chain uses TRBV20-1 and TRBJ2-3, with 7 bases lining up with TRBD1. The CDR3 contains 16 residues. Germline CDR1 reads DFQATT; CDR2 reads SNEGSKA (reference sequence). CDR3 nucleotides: TGCATTGCTAGAGACCCAAGAGGGACAGCAACAGATACGCAGTATTTT. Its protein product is CIARDPRGTATDTQYF.